The present T cell receptor (beta chain) was sequenced within a study of identical twins. Via MiXCR, TCRdb re-called the 5' RACE reads, giving one row per CDR3 protein. The data contain about 530,000 distinct CDR3 sequences, 20% to 25% of them singletons. These same data were also listed under a study on yellow fever vaccine responses in identical twins.

The TCR comes from a woman aged 18-29 years in good health. The source material was CD4+ T cells sorted from blood.

The DNA of the CDR3 is TGTGCCAGCAGTGAGGGACTAGCGGGAGGTTGGGCCGGCTACAATGAGCAGTTCTTC. Its translation is CASSEGLAGGWAGYNEQFF. The J gene is TRBJ2-1, the V gene TRBV2, with 15 positions matching TRBD2. Germline trimming cut 3 bases from V and 3 bases from J; bases unmatched to any gene: 9. This CDR3 spans 19 amino acids. Germline V gene sequence: CDR1 SNHLY, CDR2 FYNNEI.